This T cell receptor (beta chain) stems from a study of siplizumab effects on memory and regulatory T cells. Study-wide results and limits: A minor share of alloreactive clones matched unstimulated subsets.

Assay used: immunoSEQ multiplex PCR; TCRdb lists only in-frame clones, some missing. Of some 100,000 clones in the sample, just under 95% were seen once. A word on this clone: What it binds is not known.

The CDR3 covers 13 residues. Germline V gene lookup returns CDR1 SGHNT and CDR2 YYREEE (reference sequence). V shed 4 bases and J 2 bases; nucleotides not matched to a gene: 3. The sequencing input was non-Treg CD4+ T cells sorted from blood. J is TRBJ2-7 and V is TRBV5-4, with 7 positions matching TRBD1. The receptor was derived from a human donor in good health. Here the CDR3 reads CASSPGTAYEQYF. The CDR3 DNA follows: TGTGCCAGCAGCCCCGGGACAGCCTACGAGCAGTACTTC.